The clone carrying this T cell receptor beta chain has a count of ten or more. Its matching antigen is unknown. The sample belongs to a study of T cells after posttransplantation cyclophosphamide. The CDR3 runs 14 residues. Germline trimming cut 6 bases from V and 7 bases from J; bases unmatched to any gene: 4. Germline V CDR1 and CDR2: KGHSH, LQKENI. Sequenced by immunoSEQ multiplex PCR; TCRdb stores in-frame clones only, minus some. The sample shows 25,000 to 30,000 clones, no singletons; the ten largest hold around 2.5%. Study findings and constraints: Tissue-infiltrating T cells from skin or gut overlapped little with blood T cells.

The sample taken for sequencing was PBMCs. The chain uses TRBV18 and TRBJ1-6; 9 nucleotides agree with TRBD1. This TCR was recovered from a woman aged 60 to 75 in good health, CMV-negative, and a related stem cell transplant donor. The CDR3 DNA sequence: TGTGCCAGCTCGATCGGACAGGGGAATTCACCCCTCCACTTT. Its translation: CASSIGQGNSPLHF.